The rows below give T cell receptor beta chains drawn from one sample of a study of siplizumab effects on memory and regulatory T cells. Assay used: immunoSEQ multiplex PCR; TCRdb lists only in-frame clones, some missing. The sample has 60,000 to 65,000 clones, around three quarters seen once. The specimen was memory CD4+ T cells sorted from blood. The receptors come from a human donor in good health. CDR3s include the opening cysteine and the closing phenylalanine or tryptophan. Each record gives: CDR3 length, V gene, J gene, D gene, clone size, CDR3 DNA, CDR3 protein. D genes are given only for firm matches. The size of a clone is reported for some rows only, either as once, few or many, or as a class for expanded clones.

14	TRBV7-3	TRBJ2-5	TRBD1	few	TGTGCCAGCAGTCAACAGGGGGCTGGGGAGACCCAGTACTTC	CASSQQGAGETQYF
13	TRBV6-5	TRBJ1-6	.	.	TGTGCCAGCAGTTATAAAGGGACCTCACCCCTCCACTTT	CASSYKGTSPLHF
16	TRBV7-9	TRBJ1-5	.	.	TGTGCCAGCACCTCCTCCTTACAGGGAGGCAATCAGCCCCAGCATTTT	CASTSSLQGGNQPQHF
14	TRBV6-1	TRBJ1-1	.	.	TGTGCCAGCAGTGAAAGGGTAGGGGACACTGAAGCTTTCTTT	CASSERVGDTEAFF
15	TRBV4-3	TRBJ1-3	.	.	TGCGCCAGCAGCCAAGATAACTGGTCTGGAAACACCATATATTTT	CASSQDNWSGNTIYF
13	TRBV7-2	TRBJ2-7	.	.	TGTGCCAGCAGCTTAAAGGCCACCTACGAGCAGTACTTC	CASSLKATYEQYF
17	TRBV5-5	TRBJ1-6	TRBD1	.	TGTGCCAGCAGCTTCTCCATCGTGACAGGGATCAATTCACCCCTCCACTTT	CASSFSIVTGINSPLHF
14	TRBV27	TRBJ1-1	.	few	TGTGCCAGCAGTTTATGGGACGCGGGCACTGAAGCTTTCTTT	CASSLWDAGTEAFF
14	TRBV5-1	TRBJ2-3	.	.	TGCGCCAGCAGCTTGAGCAGGGCTCCAGATACGCAGTATTTT	CASSLSRAPDTQYF
15	TRBV15	TRBJ2-2	.	.	TGTGCCACCAGCAGAGATCAAATAAGCACCGGGGAGCTGTTTTTT	CATSRDQISTGELFF
13	TRBV7-2	TRBJ2-7	.	once	TGTGCCAGCAGCTTGTTCCGAGGCTACGAGCAGTACTTC	CASSLFRGYEQYF
13	TRBV19	TRBJ2-7	.	.	TGTGCCAGTAGTATGGGACGGCCCTACGAGCAGTACTTC	CASSMGRPYEQYF
13	TRBV12-5	TRBJ1-1	.	.	TGTGCTAGTGGTTTCAAAGCGGACACTGAAGCTTTCTTT	CASGFKADTEAFF
14	TRBV27	TRBJ1-1	.	.	TGTGCCAGCAGTTTCGAACCGGGACGACGCCTCGCTTTCTTT	CASSFEPGRRLAFF
15	TRBV4-2	TRBJ1-2	TRBD1	.	TGTGCCAGCAGCCCGACGCCAGGGGGCTTGGGGGGCTACACCTTC	CASSPTPGGLGGYTF
15	TRBV9	TRBJ2-1	.	.	TGTGCCAGCAGCGTATACGGGAGCTCCTACAATGAGCAGTTCTTC	CASSVYGSSYNEQFF
16	TRBV7-9	TRBJ2-2	TRBD1	.	TGTGCCAGCAGCTCACCGGGACAGGGTACATCGGGGGAGCTGTTTTTT	CASSSPGQGTSGELFF
14	TRBV7-9	TRBJ2-5	TRBD2	.	TGTGCCAGCAGCCGGGGGGGCCGGGCCGAGACCCAGTACTTC	CASSRGGRAETQYF
12	TRBV7-2	TRBJ1-2	TRBD1	.	TGTGCCAGCACCGGGACAGGGGGAGGCTACACCTTC	CASTGTGGGYTF
14	TRBV9	TRBJ2-7	TRBD1	.	TGTGCCAGCAGCCTGGGGGACAGGGTTTCGGAGCAGTACTTC	CASSLGDRVSEQYF
15	TRBV19	TRBJ1-2	TRBD1	.	TGTGCCAGTAGACGAGCACCGGGACAGTCCCCCGGCTACACCTTC	CASRRAPGQSPGYTF
16	TRBV6-6	TRBJ2-7	TRBD1	.	TGTGCCAGCAGTTACAAGCCGGGACAGGCCACCTACGAGCAGTACTTC	CASSYKPGQATYEQYF